What follows is one T cell receptor beta chain and its context. Its target is unknown. The read terminates 3 residues before the CDR3 end, so the remaining end is supplied by the germline J gene. This CDR3 has 13 residues. Trimming left V 5 bases short and J 5 bases short, with 11 bases between. In germline, CDR1 is SGHNT, CDR2 YENEEA. This entry comes from a study of T cells in women clearing cervical HPV infection. Study summary: With HLA typing for only a few women, HLA confounding remains possible.

Here immunoSEQ multiplex PCR was the method, and the copy in TCRdb shows in-frame clones only, minus some. The sample data list 25,000 to 35,000 clones. Study outcomes and limitations: CIN3+ cases had significantly higher TCR richness than controls; evenness did not differ.

V and J are TRBV11-3 and TRBJ2-3; tentatively, D is TRBD1 (5 bases). The sample was blood buffy coat. This receptor was taken from a woman between 18 and 70 years old with a cervical HPV16 infection that either progressed to CIN3+ or cleared (not recorded which). Partial CDR3 DNA: TGTGCCAGCAGCACCCGACAGTTAGATACG. Translating it yields CASSTRQLDT. In full, the CDR3 is CASSTRQLDTQYF.